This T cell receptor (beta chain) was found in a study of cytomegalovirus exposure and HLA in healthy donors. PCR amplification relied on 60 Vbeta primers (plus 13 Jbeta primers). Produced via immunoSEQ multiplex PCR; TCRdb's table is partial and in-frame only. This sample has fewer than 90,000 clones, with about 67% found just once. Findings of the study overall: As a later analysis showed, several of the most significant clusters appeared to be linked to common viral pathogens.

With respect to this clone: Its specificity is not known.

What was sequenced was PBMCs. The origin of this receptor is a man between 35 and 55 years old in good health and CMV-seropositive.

The CDR3 DNA reads TGTGCCAGCAGCGCGGACAAATTGGGACTAGCGGACAATGAGCAGTTCTTC. As protein: CASSADKLGLADNEQFF. The rearrangement joins TRBV9 to TRBJ2-1, with TRBD2 matching over 11 bases. This CDR3 spans 17 amino acids. The V gene end was trimmed by 3 bases and the J gene end by 5 bases; junction bases not matched to a gene: 10. CDR1 and CDR2 (germline): SGDLS, YYNGEE.